This T cell receptor beta chain is from a study of cytomegalovirus exposure and HLA in healthy donors. General study findings and limits: CMV serostatus stood as the only immune exposure information on hand.

It was with 60 Vbeta and 13 Jbeta primers that the PCR ran. The protocol was immunoSEQ multiplex PCR, while the TCRdb copy is restricted to in-frame clones and leaves out a portion. The data contain some 200,000 clones, approximately 80% of them singletons. Worth noting for this clone: Antigen specificity is unknown.

The germline CDR1 and CDR2 sequences are MNHEY and SVGAGI. Trimming stripped 2 bases from V and 4 bases from J, with 14 bases between. The CDR3 covers 15 residues. The receptor comes from a female donor in good health and CMV-seronegative. The chain employs TRBV6-5 and TRBJ1-2; D might be TRBD1 (6 bases). Sequencing used PBMCs. As DNA, the CDR3 is TGTGCCAGCAGTTACACCTCGGGGGGCCCCTATGGCTACACCTTC. As protein: CASSYTSGGPYGYTF.